The rows below give T cell receptor beta chains drawn from one sample of a study of shared clonotypes between healthy human individuals. Generated by immunoSEQ multiplex PCR, the TCRdb table keeps only in-frame clones and is missing some. The table lists hundreds of thousands of clones, almost 95% of them singletons. The specimen sequenced was naive CD8+ T cells sorted from blood. These receptors were collected from a man aged 25 to 45 in good health. Each CDR3 is given with its conserved first and last residue. The D gene is left open where the match is weak. Clone size, where shown, is once, few, many, or a class for clones that have expanded.

clone size,D gene,V gene,J gene,CDR3 DNA,CDR3 protein
.,TRBD2,TRBV7-9,TRBJ2-1,TGTGCCAGCAGCTTAGACAACCCGGGAGGGCCTGTTAACAATGAGCAGTTCTTC,CASSLDNPGGPVNNEQFF
.,.,TRBV27,TRBJ2-3,TGTGCCAGCGGGCGGGTCTTGGCAGATACGCAGTATTTT,CASGRVLADTQYF
once,.,TRBV5-6,TRBJ2-1,TGTGCCAGCAGCCCGACTTGGGGGTTGAGCGGGAATGAGCAGTTCTTC,CASSPTWGLSGNEQFF
.,TRBD2,TRBV11-2,TRBJ2-1,TGTGCCAGCAGCTTTGGGACTAGCCGTAATAATGAGCAGTTCTTC,CASSFGTSRNNEQFF
.,.,TRBV15,TRBJ1-4,TGTGCCACCAGCCACCTCGGTGGGGGCAGGTTAAACGAAAAACTGTTTTTT,CATSHLGGGRLNEKLFF
.,.,TRBV29-1,TRBJ2-2,TGCAGCGTTTGGACTAACACCGGGGAGCTGTTTTTT,CSVWTNTGELFF
.,TRBD1,TRBV29-1,TRBJ2-7,TGCAGCGTTTCCGGGACAGGGGCGGACGAGCAGTACTTC,CSVSGTGADEQYF
.,.,TRBV6-5,TRBJ2-7,TGTGCCAGCAGTTACTTCACAGGGAACTCCTACGAGCAGTACTTC,CASSYFTGNSYEQYF
.,.,TRBV2,TRBJ1-5,TGTGCCAGCAGTGAAGGGCGAGGGACGGAATGGAATCAGCCCCAGCATTTT,CASSEGRGTEWNQPQHF
.,.,TRBV7-9,TRBJ2-1,TGTGCCAGCAGCCCCCCCCTAGCGCTAACTGTGGATGAGCAGTTCTTC,CASSPPLALTVDEQFF
.,TRBD1,TRBV4-1,TRBJ2-1,TGCGCCAGCAGCTATCGGACAGGGGACAATGAGCAGTTCTTC,CASSYRTGDNEQFF
.,TRBD2,TRBV5-1,TRBJ2-1,TGCGCCAGCAGCGCGGGACTAGCGGGAGGCGATGAGCAGTTCTTC,CASSAGLAGGDEQFF
.,.,TRBV14,TRBJ2-7,TGTGCCAGCAGCCCCTGGGAGGTAGGGCTATACGAGCAGTACTTC,CASSPWEVGLYEQYF
.,.,TRBV27,TRBJ2-7,TGTGCCAGCAGTTTCTTAACGAGCTCCTACGAGCAGTACTTC,CASSFLTSSYEQYF
.,.,TRBV11-3,TRBJ2-1,TGTGCCAGCAGCGCCTCTAGCGCATCCTACAATGAGCAGTTCTTC,CASSASSASYNEQFF
.,.,TRBV7-8,TRBJ2-5,TGTGCCAGCAGCTTCTCCGTAGGTACGGCCCAAGAGACCCAGTACTTC,CASSFSVGTAQETQYF
.,.,TRBV27,TRBJ2-7,TGTGCCAGCAGTGACCGGGGCAGATACGAGCAGTACTTC,CASSDRGRYEQYF
.,.,TRBV28,TRBJ1-2,TGTGCCAGCAGTACCCGGACAGATAACTATGGCTACACCTTC,CASSTRTDNYGYTF
.,.,TRBV5-6,TRBJ2-2,TGTGCCAGCAGCTTGGTGGGGTTTGGGGAGCTGTTTTTT,CASSLVGFGELFF
.,TRBD2,TRBV27,TRBJ2-3,TGTGCCAGCAGTTTAGGGACTAGCGTTCGAGATACGCAGTATTTT,CASSLGTSVRDTQYF
once,TRBD1,TRBV25-1,TRBJ1-2,TGTGCCAGCAGTGCCGGGACAGGGCTGGATGGCTACACCTTC,CASSAGTGLDGYTF
.,.,TRBV7-9,TRBJ1-2,TGTGCCAGCAGCTTAATGGACCCATGGGGCTATGGCTACACCTTC,CASSLMDPWGYGYTF
.,TRBD2,TRBV7-2,TRBJ2-3,TGTGCCAGCAGCTTAGGGGCGGGAGACGCAGATACGCAGTATTTT,CASSLGAGDADTQYF
once,TRBD1,TRBV28,TRBJ2-5,TGTGCCAGCAGACCGGGGACAGGGGAAGAGACCCAGTACTTC,CASRPGTGEETQYF
.,TRBD2,TRBV5-4,TRBJ2-2,TGTGCCAGCAGCCTAGCGGGAGGAACCGGGGAGCTGTTTTTT,CASSLAGGTGELFF
.,.,TRBV4-1,TRBJ2-7,TGCGCCAGCAGCCAGTTGAAGGGGACCTACGAGCAGTACTTC,CASSQLKGTYEQYF
.,TRBD2,TRBV28,TRBJ2-1,TGTGCCAGCGGAACTAGCGGGAATTACAATGAGCAGTTCTTC,CASGTSGNYNEQFF
.,.,TRBV7-9,TRBJ2-2,TGTGCCAGCAGCTTAGTTTTAGGCAACACCGGGGAGCTGTTTTTT,CASSLVLGNTGELFF
.,.,TRBV10-2,TRBJ1-1,TGCGCCAGCAGAGACGATGTCCTGAGTGGAGCTTTCTTT,CASRDDVLSGAFF
.,.,TRBV30,TRBJ2-5,TGTGCCTGGAACCCCGGGGAGACCCAGTACTTC,CAWNPGETQYF
.,TRBD1,TRBV14,TRBJ2-7,TGTGCCAGCAGCTTGGACAGGGTATCCGAGCAGTACTTC,CASSLDRVSEQYF
.,.,TRBV10-2,TRBJ2-5,TGCGCCAGCAGTGAGTCCGGGGGTCGGATGGAGACCCAGTACTTC,CASSESGGRMETQYF
.,TRBD1,TRBV5-1,TRBJ1-5,TGCGCCAGCAGCCCCGGACCGGGACAGGGGAGTCAGCCCCAGCATTTT,CASSPGPGQGSQPQHF
.,TRBD2,TRBV5-1,TRBJ2-3,TGCGCCAGCAGCTTGGGACTAGCGGGCACAGATACGCAGTATTTT,CASSLGLAGTDTQYF
.,.,TRBV29-1,TRBJ2-1,TGCAGCGTTGAAGTTGGCGGGCTTGAGGGCGATGAGCAGTTCTTC,CSVEVGGLEGDEQFF